This entry lists 21 T cell receptor beta chains sequenced from one sample in a study of glioma-infiltrating T cells after dendritic cell vaccination. Here immunoSEQ multiplex PCR was the method, and the copy in TCRdb shows in-frame clones only, minus some. The sample carries approximately 60,000 clones, about 89% recorded once. Time point of the sample: after dendritic cell vaccination, including at tumor progression/relapse. This sample comprised blood, obtained after dendritic cell vaccination. The source is a human donor with glioblastoma.

The gene calls are TRBV10-3 and TRBJ1-2; TRBD1 might be the D (5 bases). This CDR3 is 15 amino acids long. With 3 bases removed from V and 0 bases from J, the gap between germline ends came to 11 bases. Germline CDR1 ENHRY, CDR2 SYGVKD. The CDR3 DNA reads TGTGCCATCAGTGAAAGTAGGGGATCTAACTATGGCTACACCTTC. Translated, it gives CAISESRGSNYGYTF.

The gene calls are TRBV7-2 and TRBJ2-3, with TRBD2 matching 11 bases. Looked up from germline, CDR1 is SGHTA and CDR2 is FQGNSA. J was trimmed by 0 bases and V by 5 bases; bases with no gene match: 4. The CDR3 runs 16 residues. In DNA, the CDR3 is TGTGCCAGCAGCCTTAGCGGGAGGGCTAGCACAGATACGCAGTATTTT. This gives the protein CASSLSGRASTDTQYF.

This clone appeared once. This sequence joins TRBV6-5 and TRBJ1-2; TRBD1 is a possible D gene (5 bases). Germline CDR1 MNHEY, CDR2 SVGAGI. CDR3 length equals 13 residues. Trimming removed 4 bases at V and 3 bases at J, with 9 bases between. The CDR3 protein is CASSSKGYYGYTF. DNA for the CDR3: TGTGCCAGCAGTTCAAAGGGGTACTATGGCTACACCTTC.

The rearrangement joins TRBV14 to TRBJ1-1; 7 nucleotides line up with TRBD1. The germline CDR1 and CDR2 sequences are SGHDN and FVKESK. The ends lost 6 bases at V and 5 bases at J; junction bases unmatched: 9. The CDR3 loop spans 14 amino acids. The CDR3 spells CASSLPGQTTEAFF. For the CDR3, the DNA is TGTGCCAGCAGTCTCCCGGGACAGACAACTGAAGCTTTCTTT. Full variable domain (rest looked up from reference TRBV14 and TRBJ1-1): EAGVTQFPSHSVIEKGQTVTLRCDPISGHDNLYWYRRVMGKEIKFLLHFVKESKQDESGMPNNRFLAERTGGTYSTLKVQPAELEDSGVYFCASSLPGQTTEAFFGQGTRLTVV.

The J gene is TRBJ2-2, the V gene TRBV11-2; 10 bases agree with TRBD1. The V and J ends lost 5 bases and 0 bases, in that order; junction bases with no gene match: 3. Germline V gene lookup returns CDR1 SGHAT and CDR2 FQNNGV. CDR3 length: 16 amino acids. Written as DNA, the CDR3 is TGTGCCAGCAGCCCCGGACAGGGGGCGAACACCGGGGAGCTGTTTTTT. As protein: CASSPGQGANTGELFF.

The rearrangement links TRBV25-1 to TRBJ1-4; maybe TRBD1 (6 bases). The CDR3 sequence is 15 residues long. Germline V gives CDR1 MGHDK, CDR2 SYGVNS. V was clipped by 2 bases and J by 10 bases, with 17 bases between them. Here the CDR3 reads CASSETGSQPPKLFF. CDR3 nucleotides: TGTGCCAGCAGTGAAACAGGGAGTCAGCCACCAAAACTGTTTTTT.

The chain is built from TRBV18 and TRBJ1-3; the match to TRBD1 covers 7 bases. Trimming took 6 bases from V and 7 from J; bases not matched to a gene: 9. This CDR3 is 14 amino acids long. Germline assignment: CDR1 KGHSH and CDR2 LQKENI. CDR3 protein: CASSRDSLSNTIYF. DNA for the CDR3: TGTGCCAGCTCCCGGGACAGCCTTAGCAACACCATATATTTT.

The chain employs TRBV7-2 and TRBJ2-7; D is unresolved. The ends were cut back, 5 bases at V and 3 bases at J, with 5 bases in the middle. CDR1 and CDR2 from the germline V gene are SGHTA and FQGNSA. The CDR3 is made up of 11 amino acids. CDR3 in DNA: TGTGCCAGCAGCCACTACTACGAGCAGTACTTC. Protein product: CASSHYYEQYF.

The chain couples TRBV6-1 to TRBJ2-1; D is undetermined. Trimming took off 7 bases at V and 6 bases at J, with 19 bases between the two ends. Germline V gene data show CDR1 as MNHNS and CDR2 as SASEGT. The length of the CDR3 is 15 residues. CDR3 nucleotide sequence: TGTGCCAGCACCCCGAGAGCCGAGGTCGGCAATGAGCAGTTCTTC. It yields the protein CASTPRAEVGNEQFF.

The chain joins TRBV19 to TRBJ1-2; D ambiguous. The CDR3 has 14 residues. V was cut by 7 bases and J by 8 bases, with 20 bases left in between. Germline CDR1 is LNHDA and CDR2 is SQIVND (reference sequence). CDR3 in DNA: TGTGCCAGTACCACCCTGGAAGCGGTCAGGGGCTACACCTTC. It specifies CASTTLEAVRGYTF.

The chain combines TRBV5-1 with TRBJ1-1, with 10 bases aligning to TRBD1. The CDR3 loop spans 15 amino acids. Germline V gene lookup returns CDR1 SGHRS and CDR2 YFSETQ. J gave up 6 bases and V 1 base, and 6 bases lay outside the gene matches. In DNA, the CDR3 is TGCGCCAGCAGCTTGAGGACAGGGGGGCAGTCTGAAGCTTTCTTT. This translates into CASSLRTGGQSEAFF.

The chain combines TRBV5-1 with TRBJ2-1; 9 bases agree with TRBD1. CDR3 size: 17 residues. Germline trimming cut 4 bases from V and 8 bases from J; bases unmatched to any gene: 16. Germline assignment: CDR1 SGHRS and CDR2 YFSETQ. The CDR3 loop reads CASSPHPGTGSLDEQFF. For the CDR3, the DNA is TGCGCCAGCAGCCCCCATCCAGGGACAGGGTCTCTCGATGAGCAGTTCTTC.

CDR3 bases: TGTGCCTGGAGCTTAGGGAGCTCCTATAATTCACCCCTCCACTTT. Translating it yields CAWSLGSSYNSPLHF. The rearrangement joins TRBV30 to TRBJ1-6; D remains unclear. Looked up from germline, CDR1 is GTSNPN and CDR2 is SVGIG (reference sequence). The CDR3 is made up of 15 amino acids. With 3 bases removed from V and 0 bases from J, the gap between germline ends came to 9 bases.

Relative to its sample, this clone is medium-sized (0.01 to 0.1%). This chain links TRBV7-9 with TRBJ2-4; the match to TRBD1 covers 9 bases. The CDR3 is 15 amino acids. Germline V CDR1 and CDR2: SEHNR, FQNEAQ (reference sequence). V shed 1 base and J 4 bases; nucleotides not matched to a gene: 2. In DNA, the CDR3 is TGTGCCAGCAGCTTAGGGGGGACAGGGAAAAACATTCAGTACTTC. It yields the protein CASSLGGTGKNIQYF.

This clone was observed a single time. The chain couples TRBV5-1 to TRBJ2-1; 12 bases agree with TRBD2. V shed 6 bases and J 0 bases; nucleotides not matched to a gene: 7. This CDR3 region has 17 residues. The germline CDR1 and CDR2 sequences are SGHRS and YFSETQ. CDR3 in amino acids: CASTTSGGLSSYNEQFF. In DNA, the CDR3 is TGCGCCAGCACGACTAGCGGGGGACTAAGCTCCTACAATGAGCAGTTCTTC.

J is TRBJ1-1 and V is TRBV30; D is perhaps TRBD1 (5 bases). The CDR3 extends over 15 amino acids. V lost 3 bases and J 4 bases, leaving 18 bases between the germline ends. Germline V gene data show CDR1 as GTSNPN and CDR2 as SVGIG (reference sequence). The CDR3 region is CAWSGVPDGGTEAFF. The DNA for the CDR3 is TGTGCCTGGAGCGGTGTTCCGGACGGGGGCACTGAAGCTTTCTTT.

This sequence joins TRBV7-9 and TRBJ1-4; no firm D call. V lost 6 bases, J lost 8 bases, and 10 bases lay in between. Germline V gene data show CDR1 as SEHNR and CDR2 as FQNEAQ (reference sequence). This CDR3 contains 12 residues. The chain's CDR3 is CASSLSREKLFF. The CDR3, as DNA: TGTGCCAGCAGTTTAAGTAGAGAAAAACTGTTTTTT. The complete variable domain, with remaining parts taken from reference TRBV7-9 and TRBJ1-4, reads DTGVSQNPRHKITKRGQNVTFRCDPISEHNRLYWYRQTLGQGPEFLTYFQNEAQLEKSRLLSDRFSAERPKGSFSTLEIQRTEQGDSAMYLCASSLSREKLFFGSGTQLSVL.

This clone was observed a single time. This chain joins TRBV21-1 and TRBJ2-2; the table calls TRBD1, which could not be checked here. TRBV21-1 counts as a pseudogene. The CDR3 length is 15 residues. Here the CDR3 reads CASRAGTVNTGELFF. CDR3 DNA sequence: TGTGCCAGCAGAGCCGGGACAGTGAACACCGGGGAGCTGTTTTTT.

This clone was counted between two and nine times. The V and J genes are TRBV30 and TRBJ1-1; D perhaps matches TRBD1 (5 bases). V was shortened by 4 bases and J by 1 base, with 16 bases between the two germline ends. There are 15 residues in the CDR3. Looked up from germline, CDR1 is GTSNPN and CDR2 is SVGIG (reference sequence). The CDR3, as DNA: TGTGCCTGGACCCCTATGGCCGGGGGGAACACTGAAGCTTTCTTT. It encodes CAWTPMAGGNTEAFF.

This clone came up a few times. The rearrangement joins TRBV5-4 to TRBJ2-1; 9 bases are a match to TRBD2. Germline V gene sequence: CDR1 SGHNT, CDR2 YYREEE (reference sequence). The V and J ends lost 1 base and 6 bases, in that order; junction bases with no gene match: 5. This CDR3 comprises 15 residues. The CDR3 bases are TGTGCCAGCAGCTTGTGGCTAGCGGGGCGCAATGAGCAGTTCTTC. Amino acid sequence: CASSLWLAGRNEQFF.

The chain is built from TRBV5-1 and TRBJ2-1; D possibly corresponds to TRBD2 (6 bases). Per the germline V gene, CDR1 is SGHRS and CDR2 is YFSETQ. The length of the CDR3 is 16 residues. The V end was cut by 4 bases, the J end by 0 bases, with 14 bases between. The CDR3 region is CASSPMDYPSYNEQFF. As DNA, the CDR3 is TGCGCCAGCAGCCCAATGGACTACCCCTCCTACAATGAGCAGTTCTTC.